These T cell receptor beta chains were read from a single sample in a study of cytomegalovirus exposure and HLA in healthy donors. Here immunoSEQ multiplex PCR was the method, and the copy in TCRdb shows in-frame clones only, minus some. There are tens of thousands of clones in the sample, with under 3% held by the top ten. The specimen sequenced was PBMCs. The receptors originated from a female donor in good health and CMV-seronegative. Both conserved end residues are part of each CDR3. Each record gives: V gene, D gene, J gene, CDR3 DNA, CDR3 protein. A D gene is named only where the DNA matches it firmly.

v_gene: TRBV30; d_gene: NA; j_gene: TRBJ2-1; CDR3nt: TGTGCCTGGAGTGGGACAGCCTACAATGAGCAGTTCTTC; CDR3aa: CAWSGTAYNEQFF
v_gene: TRBV5-4; d_gene: NA; j_gene: TRBJ1-6; CDR3nt: TGTGCCAGCAGCTTGGGGTTACAGAATTCACCCCTCCACTTT; CDR3aa: CASSLGLQNSPLHF
v_gene: TRBV7-2; d_gene: NA; j_gene: TRBJ2-5; CDR3nt: TGTGCCAGCACCCGAGGGGGGGCACAAGAGACCCAGTACTTC; CDR3aa: CASTRGGAQETQYF
v_gene: TRBV18; d_gene: NA; j_gene: TRBJ2-5; CDR3nt: TGTGCCAGCTCACCACGGGCTCAAGAGACCCAGTACTTC; CDR3aa: CASSPRAQETQYF
v_gene: TRBV19; d_gene: TRBD1; j_gene: TRBJ1-2; CDR3nt: TGTGCCAGTAGTATCGGAATAGGACAGGGGGCAAACTATGGCTACACCTTC; CDR3aa: CASSIGIGQGANYGYTF
v_gene: TRBV7-2; d_gene: NA; j_gene: TRBJ1-1; CDR3nt: TGTGCCAGCAGCTTAGGGGGAGCGGGTACTGAAGCTTTCTTT; CDR3aa: CASSLGGAGTEAFF
v_gene: TRBV4-1; d_gene: TRBD2; j_gene: TRBJ2-1; CDR3nt: TGCGCCAGCAGCCAAGAAACCATACTAGCGGGGGGATCTCCCACCTACAATGAGCAGTTCTTC; CDR3aa: CASSQETILAGGSPTYNEQFF
v_gene: TRBV5-4; d_gene: TRBD2; j_gene: TRBJ2-2; CDR3nt: TGTGCCAGCAGCTCGGGGGGGTCGAACACCGGGGAGCTGTTTTTT; CDR3aa: CASSSGGSNTGELFF
v_gene: TRBV11-3; d_gene: NA; j_gene: TRBJ2-7; CDR3nt: TGTGCCAGCAGCTTTTCGGCTCACCAGGGGAACGAGCAGTACTTC; CDR3aa: CASSFSAHQGNEQYF
v_gene: TRBV6-6; d_gene: TRBD2; j_gene: TRBJ2-5; CDR3nt: TGTGCCAGCAGTCCCCGGGGGGGGCGGGAGACCCAGTACTTC; CDR3aa: CASSPRGGRETQYF
v_gene: TRBV28; d_gene: TRBD2; j_gene: TRBJ2-7; CDR3nt: TGTGCCAGCAGTGGACTAGCGGGAGGGCCCTCGGGTGGTGAGCAGTACTTC; CDR3aa: CASSGLAGGPSGGEQYF
v_gene: TRBV6-6; d_gene: NA; j_gene: TRBJ1-6; CDR3nt: TGTGCCAGCAGTTACGAACTCAGCGGCGACAATTCACCCCTCCACTTT; CDR3aa: CASSYELSGDNSPLHF
v_gene: TRBV5-1; d_gene: TRBD1; j_gene: TRBJ1-1; CDR3nt: TGCGCCAGCAGCTTGGGGGGACAGGGGAGGACTGAAGCTTTCTTT; CDR3aa: CASSLGGQGRTEAFF
v_gene: TRBV6-1; d_gene: NA; j_gene: TRBJ2-2; CDR3nt: TGTGCCAGCAGCCTAACCGGGGAGCTGTTTTTT; CDR3aa: CASSLTGELFF
v_gene: TRBV4-2; d_gene: NA; j_gene: TRBJ1-1; CDR3nt: TGTGCCAGCAGCCAAGATATGTGGGAGCGTCCTGAAGCTTTCTTT; CDR3aa: CASSQDMWERPEAFF
v_gene: TRBV7-8; d_gene: NA; j_gene: TRBJ2-7; CDR3nt: TGTGCCAGCAGCCGGGGGCTAGCGGACGCCTACGAGCAGTACTTC; CDR3aa: CASSRGLADAYEQYF
v_gene: TRBV19; d_gene: NA; j_gene: TRBJ1-1; CDR3nt: TGTGCCAGTATCGAGGACACTGAAGCTTTCTTT; CDR3aa: CASIEDTEAFF
v_gene: TRBV5-6; d_gene: TRBD2; j_gene: TRBJ2-1; CDR3nt: TGTGCCAGCAGCTTGAGCGGGGGGTACAATGAGCAGTTCTTC; CDR3aa: CASSLSGGYNEQFF
v_gene: TRBV29-1; d_gene: NA; j_gene: TRBJ2-7; CDR3nt: TGCAGCGTTGATAAGGGAGCATACGAGCAGTACTTC; CDR3aa: CSVDKGAYEQYF
v_gene: TRBV4-2; d_gene: NA; j_gene: TRBJ2-7; CDR3nt: TGTGCCAGCAGCCTCTCCACCCCGGGACTCCCCTACGAGCAGTACTTC; CDR3aa: CASSLSTPGLPYEQYF
v_gene: TRBV19; d_gene: NA; j_gene: TRBJ2-1; CDR3nt: TGTGCCAGTAGTACGGAGCGGAACAATGAGCAGTTCTTC; CDR3aa: CASSTERNNEQFF
v_gene: TRBV6-1; d_gene: TRBD1; j_gene: TRBJ1-1; CDR3nt: TGTGCCAGCAGTGAGCAGACAGGGTATGGGGCTGAAGCTTTCTTT; CDR3aa: CASSEQTGYGAEAFF
v_gene: TRBV5-1; d_gene: TRBD2; j_gene: TRBJ2-1; CDR3nt: TGCGCCAGCAGCACCACTAGCGGGTCCTACAATGAGCAGTTCTTC; CDR3aa: CASSTTSGSYNEQFF
v_gene: TRBV30; d_gene: NA; j_gene: TRBJ2-5; CDR3nt: TGTGCCTGGAGTGTAGGGGAAGGAGACTCCCAGTACTTC; CDR3aa: CAWSVGEGDSQYF
v_gene: TRBV5-6; d_gene: NA; j_gene: TRBJ2-7; CDR3nt: TGTGCCAGCAGCTCTACAGGGTACATCTACGAGCAGTACTTC; CDR3aa: CASSSTGYIYEQYF
v_gene: TRBV6-1; d_gene: NA; j_gene: TRBJ1-5; CDR3nt: TGTGCCAGCAGTGAAGCCCAGGAGGGACATCAGCCCCAGCATTTT; CDR3aa: CASSEAQEGHQPQHF
v_gene: TRBV15; d_gene: NA; j_gene: TRBJ2-7; CDR3nt: TGTGCCACCAGCATACAGGGTTACGAGCAGTACTTC; CDR3aa: CATSIQGYEQYF
v_gene: TRBV5-6; d_gene: TRBD1; j_gene: TRBJ1-2; CDR3nt: TGTGCCAGCAGCTTGGATCTGACAGGGGACTATGGCTACACCTTC; CDR3aa: CASSLDLTGDYGYTF
v_gene: TRBV30; d_gene: TRBD2; j_gene: TRBJ2-7; CDR3nt: TGTGCCTGGAGTCACCTAGCGGGAGCCTACGAGCAGTACTTC; CDR3aa: CAWSHLAGAYEQYF
v_gene: TRBV29-1; d_gene: NA; j_gene: TRBJ1-2; CDR3nt: TGCAGCGTTGAAGGCAGGGGAAGGGACTATGGCTACACCTTC; CDR3aa: CSVEGRGRDYGYTF
v_gene: TRBV4-3; d_gene: NA; j_gene: TRBJ2-1; CDR3nt: TGCGCCAGCAGCCAAGCATCATACAATGAGCAGTTCTTC; CDR3aa: CASSQASYNEQFF
v_gene: TRBV9; d_gene: NA; j_gene: TRBJ1-6; CDR3nt: TGTGCCAGCAGCGGACCAACAGGGTGGGATTCACCCCTCCACTTT; CDR3aa: CASSGPTGWDSPLHF
v_gene: TRBV5-1; d_gene: NA; j_gene: TRBJ2-3; CDR3nt: TGCGCCAGCAGCTTTGATACTATCTCTAGCACAGATACGCAGTATTTT; CDR3aa: CASSFDTISSTDTQYF
v_gene: TRBV30; d_gene: TRBD1; j_gene: TRBJ2-7; CDR3nt: TGTGCCTCCTCCGGGACAGGAGACTACGAGCAGTACTTC; CDR3aa: CASSGTGDYEQYF
v_gene: TRBV29-1; d_gene: TRBD2; j_gene: TRBJ2-1; CDR3nt: TGCAGCGTTGATCAGGCGGGAGGGAATGAGCAGTTCTTC; CDR3aa: CSVDQAGGNEQFF
v_gene: TRBV5-6; d_gene: NA; j_gene: TRBJ2-2; CDR3nt: TGTGCCAGCAGTTCCTACACCGGGGAGCTGTTTTTT; CDR3aa: CASSSYTGELFF
v_gene: TRBV10-3; d_gene: NA; j_gene: TRBJ2-5; CDR3nt: TGTGCCATCAGTGAGTCAGGGGGGGGAGAGACCCAGTACTTC; CDR3aa: CAISESGGGETQYF
v_gene: TRBV10-1; d_gene: TRBD1; j_gene: TRBJ1-2; CDR3nt: TGCGCCAGCAGTGCTAAGGGTACAGGGGGGCTAGGCTATGGCTACACCTTC; CDR3aa: CASSAKGTGGLGYGYTF
v_gene: TRBV6-1; d_gene: NA; j_gene: TRBJ2-7; CDR3nt: TGTGCCAGCAGTGAAGAAGCCGTCCTGCGGAGCTCCTACGAGCAGTACTTC; CDR3aa: CASSEEAVLRSSYEQYF
v_gene: TRBV11-2; d_gene: TRBD2; j_gene: TRBJ2-2; CDR3nt: TGTGCCAGCAAATGGACTAGCGGGAGTGGGTCCGGGGAGCTGTTTTTT; CDR3aa: CASKWTSGSGSGELFF